The 29 T cell receptor beta chains reported below all come from one sample, sequenced in a study of cytomegalovirus exposure and HLA in healthy donors. PCR used 60 Vbeta primers and 13 Jbeta primers. The data were produced by immunoSEQ multiplex PCR, yet TCRdb's version contains in-frame clones alone and is incomplete. The table has about 100,000 clones, about 80% seen once. The source material was PBMCs. The receptor set was obtained from a man in his forties in good health and CMV-seropositive.

The V and J genes are TRBV7-3 and TRBJ1-1; 9 bases are shared with TRBD1. The CDR3 runs to 17 residues. From germline, CDR1 is SGHTA and CDR2 FQGTGA. V was pared by 2 bases and J by 4 bases, with 11 bases of the junction left unmatched. CDR3 nucleotide sequence: TGTGCCAGCAGCTTAGGCGGGACAGGGTTTGGGGTCACTGAAGCTTTCTTT. Protein product: CASSLGGTGFGVTEAFF.

The rearrangement links TRBV7-3 to TRBJ2-1; TRBD2 matches 11 bases. Looked up from germline, CDR1 is SGHTA and CDR2 is FQGTGA. The CDR3 is 15 residues long. Trimming removed 4 bases from V and 6 bases from J; junction bases left unmatched: 5. The CDR3 sequence is CASSSTSGAVNEQFF. For the CDR3, the DNA is TGTGCCAGCAGCTCGACTAGCGGGGCCGTCAATGAGCAGTTCTTC. Full variable domain (missing parts from reference TRBV7-3 and TRBJ2-1): GAGVSQTPSNKVTEKGKYVELRCDPISGHTALYWYRQSLGQGPEFLIYFQGTGAADDSGLPNDRFFAVRPEGSVSTLKIQRTERGDSAVYLCASSSTSGAVNEQFFGPGTRLTVL.

The chain joins TRBV5-1 to TRBJ2-3; 7 bases fit TRBD1. From germline, CDR1 is SGHRS and CDR2 YFSETQ. The CDR3 has 15 residues. With 2 bases clipped from V and 2 bases from J, the junction kept 5 bases outside the gene matches. CDR3 amino acids: CASSLDRANTDTQYF. As DNA, the CDR3 is TGCGCCAGCAGCTTAGACAGGGCTAACACAGATACGCAGTATTTT.

The chain has TRBV10-3 and TRBJ2-5; D perhaps matches TRBD1 (6 bases). This CDR3 is 13 amino acids long. Germline values: CDR1 ENHRY, CDR2 SYGVKD. V dropped 8 bases and J dropped 0 bases, with 10 bases sitting between them. DNA for the CDR3: TGTGCCATCTCCAGGGGAGACCAAGAGACCCAGTACTTC. It is translated as CAISRGDQETQYF.

Only one count was recorded for this clone. The V gene is TRBV5-4, the J gene TRBJ2-5; 8 positions agree with TRBD2. The J call is uncertain, as TRBJ2-7 better fits the DNA end. CDR3 length equals 17 residues. Germline lookup yields CDR1 SGHNT and CDR2 YYREEE (reference sequence). For the CDR3, the DNA is TGTGCCAGCAGCTTTCTTCCCGCGGGACTAGTCTTCTACGAGCAGTACTTC. Amino acids: CASSFLPAGLVFYEQYF.

The chain joins TRBV7-2 to TRBJ2-7, with 9 nucleotides matching TRBD2. V dropped 5 bases and J dropped 2; count of bases not matched to a gene: 13. This CDR3 is built from 17 residues. CDR1 SGHTA and CDR2 FQGNSA come from the germline V gene. In DNA, the CDR3 is TGTGCCAGCAGCGCAACCCTCGGGCGGGGGGGGCCCTACGAGCAGTACTTC. It is translated as CASSATLGRGGPYEQYF.

The rearrangement links TRBV4-3 to TRBJ1-2; D uncertain. The V gene lost 0 bases and the J gene lost 4 bases, with 3 bases spanning the gap. Germline-derived CDR1 and CDR2 are LGHNA and YSLEER. The CDR3 spans 12 residues. CDR3 loop: CASSQDGYGYTF. The CDR3 DNA reads as TGCGCCAGCAGCCAAGACGGCTATGGCTACACCTTC.

This clone was counted a single time. The genes are TRBV28 and TRBJ2-7; the match to TRBD1 covers 8 bases. This CDR3 is built from 14 residues. Trimming removed 8 bases from V and 2 bases from J; junction bases left unmatched: 8. CDR1 is MDHEN, CDR2 SYDVKM, per germline. DNA for the CDR3: TGTGCCAGCGCCAGACAGGGGATTACCTACGAGCAGTACTTC. Protein product: CASARQGITYEQYF.

This rearrangement joins TRBV7-9 to TRBJ1-1; weak D call: TRBD1 (5 bases). Germline V gene data show CDR1 as SEHNR and CDR2 as FQNEAQ (reference sequence). CDR3 length equals 13 residues. V lost 4 bases and J 10 bases, leaving 16 bases between the germline ends. Written as DNA, the CDR3 is TGTGCCAGCAGCTCAGGGACTGACCCCCGAGCTTTCTTT. Translation: CASSSGTDPRAFF.

V is TRBV5-1 and J is TRBJ2-5; 12 positions agree with TRBD1. The CDR3 contains 15 residues. V shed 3 bases and J 5 bases; nucleotides not matched to a gene: 5. The germline CDR1 and CDR2 sequences are SGHRS and YFSETQ. In nucleotides, the CDR3 is TGCGCCAGCAGCTCCGGGACAGGGGGCTGGGAGACCCAGTACTTC. Amino acids: CASSSGTGGWETQYF.

This rearrangement joins TRBV28 to TRBJ2-2; TRBD2 agrees at 14 bases. Germline CDR1 MDHEN, CDR2 SYDVKM. This CDR3 spans 18 amino acids. Trimming cost V 2 bases and J 5 bases; bases outside gene matches: 7. The CDR3 DNA reads TGTGCCAGCAGTTTACCACGGACTAGCGGGAGGTGGACCGGGGAGCTGTTTTTT. This gives the protein CASSLPRTSGRWTGELFF.

CDR3 nucleotides: TGTGCCAGCAGTGAAGCGGGCGGGGACCGCACAGATACGCAGTATTTT. Translating gives CASSEAGGDRTDTQYF. The chain uses TRBV2 and TRBJ2-3, with D possibly TRBD2 on 6 matching bases. This CDR3 comprises 16 residues. Germline V gene data show CDR1 as SNHLY and CDR2 as FYNNEI. The V gene lost 0 bases and the J gene lost 1 base, with 11 bases spanning the gap.

The CDR3, as DNA: TGTGCCAGCAGTTTTCGCGGGACTAGCCTTTTCTATGAGCAGTTCTTC. Encoded protein: CASSFRGTSLFYEQFF. The chain uses TRBV27 and TRBJ2-1, with 9 bases lining up with TRBD2. This CDR3 has 16 amino acids. V lost 3 bases, J lost 8 bases, and 11 bases stayed unmatched. CDR1 MNHEY and CDR2 SMNVEV come from the germline V gene (reference sequence).

This chain joins TRBV19 and TRBJ2-1, with a tentative D call TRBD2 (6 bases). With 4 bases removed from V and 9 bases from J, the gap between germline ends came to 16 bases. This CDR3 has 14 amino acids. Looked up from germline, CDR1 is LNHDA and CDR2 is SQIVND (reference sequence). This chain's CDR3 is CASSTRTNSFEQFF. The CDR3 DNA reads TGTGCCAGTAGTACTAGGACTAATTCGTTTGAGCAGTTCTTC.

A single count supports this clone. This chain connects TRBV18 to TRBJ1-4; D remains unclear. Germline lookup yields CDR1 KGHSH and CDR2 LQKENI. V gave up 2 bases and J gave up 7 bases, with 11 bases separating them. The CDR3 extends over 14 amino acids. CDR3 DNA sequence: TGTGCCAGCTCACCAGTGAGCGAGACTGAAAAACTGTTTTTT. It specifies CASSPVSETEKLFF.

In its sample, this clone was seen once. Other nucleotide sequences in the sample specify the same CDR3. The chain joins TRBV6-6 to TRBJ2-1, with TRBD2 matching 7 bases. The V and J ends lost 0 bases and 0 bases, in that order; junction bases with no gene match: 2. Looked up from germline, CDR1 is MNHNY and CDR2 is SVGAGI (reference sequence). The CDR3 spans 16 residues. The chain's CDR3 is CASSYSGGGSYNEQFF. CDR3 bases: TGTGCCAGCAGTTACTCGGGGGGGGGCTCCTACAATGAGCAGTTCTTC.

The chain recombines TRBV5-6 with TRBJ2-5; the D gene is possibly TRBD1 (5 bases). CDR1 is SGHDT and CDR2 is YYEEEE in the germline V gene. V was cut by 4 bases and J by 5 bases, with 18 bases left in between. CDR3 length: 15 amino acids. CDR3 residues: CASSQDKGRAETQYF. CDR3 nucleotides: TGTGCCAGCAGCCAGGACAAAGGCAGGGCCGAGACCCAGTACTTC.

This clone was seen more than once but under ten times. The chain combines TRBV27 with TRBJ2-7; 11 nucleotides align to TRBD1. There are 14 residues in the CDR3. Germline CDR1 and CDR2: MNHEY and SMNVEV (reference sequence). V shed 1 base and J 6 bases; nucleotides not matched to a gene: 2. CDR3 protein: CASSLFGTGGEQYF. The DNA of the CDR3 is TGTGCCAGCAGTTTATTTGGGACAGGGGGCGAGCAGTACTTC.

V usage is TRBV5-4 and J usage is TRBJ2-7, with 10 bases identical to TRBD2. The CDR3 runs to 14 residues. J was trimmed by 6 bases and V by 4 bases; bases with no gene match: 7. In germline, CDR1 is SGHNT, CDR2 YYREEE (reference sequence). Here the CDR3 reads CASSPGTSDFEQYF. The CDR3 DNA reads TGTGCCAGCAGCCCCGGGACTAGCGATTTCGAGCAGTACTTC.

The sample holds a few counts of this clone. This rearrangement joins TRBV6-5 to TRBJ1-1; D is possibly TRBD1 (5 bases). The germline gives CDR1 MNHEY, CDR2 SVGAGI. V dropped 4 bases and J dropped 4 bases, with 10 bases sitting between them. This CDR3 region has 13 residues. The CDR3 DNA reads as TGTGCCAGCAGTTCCAGGGTGGGCACTGAAGCTTTCTTT. It codes for CASSSRVGTEAFF.

This clone was seen just once. This chain connects TRBV4-3 to TRBJ1-2; D possibly corresponds to TRBD1 (5 bases). Per the germline V gene, CDR1 is LGHNA and CDR2 is YSLEER. This CDR3 is 15 amino acids long. V lost 0 bases and J 3 bases, leaving 11 bases between the germline ends. The CDR3, as DNA: TGCGCCAGCAGCCAAGAAATGAAAGGGGACTATGGCTACACCTTC. Protein: CASSQEMKGDYGYTF.

This clone is a singleton in its sample. The chain recombines TRBV2 with TRBJ2-1; TRBD2 matches at 8 bases. Germline trimming cut 8 bases from V and 5 bases from J; bases unmatched to any gene: 17. The germline V gene encodes CDR1 SNHLY and CDR2 FYNNEI. The CDR3 has 17 residues. CDR3 sequence: CASLIFVSGGSDNEQFF. In nucleotides, the CDR3 is TGTGCCAGCCTAATCTTCGTAAGCGGGGGATCTGACAATGAGCAGTTCTTC.

This chain connects TRBV9 to TRBJ2-7; 11 bases are a match to TRBD1. From germline, CDR1 is SGDLS and CDR2 YYNGEE. Trimming took 4 bases from V and 7 from J; bases not matched to a gene: 10. The CDR3 has 15 amino acids. The CDR3 region has the DNA TGTGCCAGCAGCCCCGGATTGGACAGGGGGCAGGAGCAGTACTTC. Translating it yields CASSPGLDRGQEQYF.

The gene calls are TRBV19 and TRBJ2-3; D might be TRBD1 (6 bases). Trimming stripped 2 bases from V and 6 bases from J, with 21 bases between. Germline-derived CDR1 and CDR2 are LNHDA and SQIVND (reference sequence). The CDR3 length is 17 residues. CDR3 nucleotide sequence: TGTGCCAGTAGTATATTCGCCAGCGCAGGGGTTGTGGATACGCAGTATTTT. Residues: CASSIFASAGVVDTQYF.

This chain joins TRBV4-2 and TRBJ1-3; no clear D gene. The CDR3 contains 15 residues. Trimming removed 0 bases from V and 3 bases from J, with 9 bases in between. Germline values: CDR1 LGHNA, CDR2 YNFKEQ. The CDR3 sequence is CASSQDVSVGNTIYF. The CDR3 region has the DNA TGTGCCAGCAGCCAAGATGTGTCCGTTGGAAACACCATATATTTT.

A few counts support this clone. This rearrangement joins TRBV7-6 to TRBJ1-5; D is uncertain. Germline CDR1 and CDR2: SGHVS and FNYEAQ. Trimming removed 7 bases at V and 2 bases at J, with 12 bases between. The CDR3 is made up of 14 amino acids. CDR3 nucleotides: TGTGCCAGCACCCCTGGGGAGGGCAATCAGCCCCAGCATTTT. Its translation: CASTPGEGNQPQHF.

The V call is TRBV5-4, the J call TRBJ2-7; D not certain. The germline gives CDR1 SGHNT, CDR2 YYREEE (reference sequence). Trimming pared 4 bases from V and 0 bases from J, leaving 14 bases between. This CDR3 is built from 15 residues. The CDR3 here is CASSRMDRSSYEQYF. The CDR3, as DNA: TGTGCCAGCAGCCGGATGGATCGGAGCTCCTACGAGCAGTACTTC.

V usage is TRBV7-9 and J usage is TRBJ1-4; the D gene is possibly TRBD1 (6 bases). The V gene's germline CDR1 is SEHNR and CDR2 FQNEAQ (reference sequence). The CDR3 is 15 residues long. Trimming stripped 1 base from V and 7 bases from J, with 13 bases between. CDR3 DNA sequence: TGTGCCAGCAGCTTAGAGGGGGGGGCGAGTGAAAAACTGTTTTTT. Amino acid sequence: CASSLEGGASEKLFF.

CDR3 residues: CASRSGGAEQYF. For the CDR3, the DNA is TGTGCCAGCCGTTCAGGGGGCGCCGAGCAGTACTTC. The chain uses TRBV6-5 and TRBJ2-7; 8 bases map to TRBD1. Germline CDR1 MNHEY, CDR2 SVGAGI. V lost 8 bases and J lost 6; bases outside the gene matches: 6. The CDR3 has 12 residues.